This TCR beta chain was retrieved from a study of cytomegalovirus exposure and HLA in healthy donors. Study-level results: It was reported that the classifier diagnosed cytomegalovirus status with high specificity and sensitivity in both the original and validation cohorts. In vitro confirmation showed three CMV-associated chains to be CMV antigen specific.

The V and J ends lost 11 bases and 0 bases respectively, with 16 bases between them. CDR3 length: 14 amino acids. Per the germline V gene, CDR1 is ENHRY and CDR2 is SYGVKD. Generated by immunoSEQ multiplex PCR, the TCRdb table keeps only in-frame clones and is missing some. Of 200,000 to 250,000 clones listed, 87% are singletons. Points on this clone: Its cognate antigen is unknown.

Sequencing input: PBMCs. The source of this sequence is a woman aged 18-30 years in good health and CMV-seropositive. J is TRBJ1-2 and V is TRBV10-3, with TRBD1 as a possible D gene (5 bases). CDR3 DNA: TGTGCCGGAACGGCAGGGCCAGCTAACTATGGCTACACCTTC. As protein: CAGTAGPANYGYTF.